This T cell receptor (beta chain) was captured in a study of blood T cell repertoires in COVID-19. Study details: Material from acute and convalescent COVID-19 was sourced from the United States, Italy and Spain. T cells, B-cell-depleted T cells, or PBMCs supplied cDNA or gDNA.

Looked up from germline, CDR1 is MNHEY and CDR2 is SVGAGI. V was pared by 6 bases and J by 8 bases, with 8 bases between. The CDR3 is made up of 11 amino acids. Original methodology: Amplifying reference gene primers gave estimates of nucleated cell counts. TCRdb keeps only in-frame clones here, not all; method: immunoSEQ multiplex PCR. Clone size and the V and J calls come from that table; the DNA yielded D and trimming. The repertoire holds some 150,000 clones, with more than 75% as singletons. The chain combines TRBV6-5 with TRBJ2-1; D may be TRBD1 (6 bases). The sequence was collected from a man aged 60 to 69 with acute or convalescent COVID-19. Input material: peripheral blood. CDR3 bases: TGTGCCAGCAGCCCAGGGGATGAGCAGTTCTTC. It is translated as CASSPGDEQFF.